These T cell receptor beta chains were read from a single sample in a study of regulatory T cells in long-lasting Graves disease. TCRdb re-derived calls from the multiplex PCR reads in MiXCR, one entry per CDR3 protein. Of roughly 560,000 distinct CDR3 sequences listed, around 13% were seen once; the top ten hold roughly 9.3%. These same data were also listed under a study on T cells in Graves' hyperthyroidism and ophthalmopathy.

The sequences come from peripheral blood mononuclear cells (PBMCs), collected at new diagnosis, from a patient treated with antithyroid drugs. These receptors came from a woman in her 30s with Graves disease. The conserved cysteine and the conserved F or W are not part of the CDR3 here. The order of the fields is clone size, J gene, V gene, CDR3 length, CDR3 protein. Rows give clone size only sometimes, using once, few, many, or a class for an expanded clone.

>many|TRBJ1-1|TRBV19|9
ASYRGTEAF
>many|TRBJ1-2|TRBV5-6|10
ASSSQDYGYT
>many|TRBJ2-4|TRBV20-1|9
SARGSHIQY
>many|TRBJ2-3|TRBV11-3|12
ASSRDRLADTQY
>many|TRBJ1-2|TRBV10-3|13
AISVTLASNYGYT
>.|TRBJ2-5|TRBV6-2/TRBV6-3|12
ASSPTIPGETQY
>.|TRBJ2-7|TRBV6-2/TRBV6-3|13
ASSAPGQGVVEQY
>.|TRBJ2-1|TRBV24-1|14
ATSDLQGGRLNEQF
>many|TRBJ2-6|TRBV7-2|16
ASSSFAGSVSGANVLT
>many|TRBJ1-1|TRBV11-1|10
ASSPGAPRAF
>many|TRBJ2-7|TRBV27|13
ASSLTSGYSYEQY
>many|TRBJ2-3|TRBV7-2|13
ASSPHLPSTDTQY
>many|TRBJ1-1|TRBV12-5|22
ASGLDSTGGYRETNPKRNTEAF
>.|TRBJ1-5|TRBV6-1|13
ASSEVSGAGQPQH
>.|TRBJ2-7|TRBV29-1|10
SVATETNEQY
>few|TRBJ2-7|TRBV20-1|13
SARDDGGGSYEQY
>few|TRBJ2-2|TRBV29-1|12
SVKGGAYAGELF
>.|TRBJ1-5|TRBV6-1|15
ASSELPPGQGYQPQH
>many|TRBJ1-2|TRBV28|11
ASTLGGRRGYT
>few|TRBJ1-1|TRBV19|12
ASSNVLTNTEAF
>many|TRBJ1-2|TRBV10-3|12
AISEWGIGYGYT
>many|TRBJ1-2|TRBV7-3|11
ASSPGTGRGYT
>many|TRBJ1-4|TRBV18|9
ASSPNEKLF
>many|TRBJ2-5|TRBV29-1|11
SVVRGRAETQY
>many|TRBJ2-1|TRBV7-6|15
ASSLMMGGTRYNEQF
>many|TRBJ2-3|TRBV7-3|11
ASSLKVPDTQY
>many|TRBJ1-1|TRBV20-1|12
SARTAQKNTEAF
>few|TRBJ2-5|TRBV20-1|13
SAQARWGGQETQY
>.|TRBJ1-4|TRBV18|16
ASSPGRDRGRPNEKLF
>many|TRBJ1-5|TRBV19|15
ASTTWRGREGGQPQH
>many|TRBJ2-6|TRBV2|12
ASSGSSGANVLT
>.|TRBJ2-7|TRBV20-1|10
SAGQGGHEQY
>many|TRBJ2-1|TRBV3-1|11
ASSQGASGRAL
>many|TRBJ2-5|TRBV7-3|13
ASSFLAGGLETQY
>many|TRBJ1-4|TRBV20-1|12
SARAAGAGEKLF
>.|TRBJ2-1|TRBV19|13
ASRTQGGAGTGEI